The subject of this entry is one TCR beta chain. With 7 bases removed from V and 7 bases from J, the gap between germline ends came to 12 bases. The CDR3 spans 12 residues. Germline V gene data show CDR1 as SGHKS and CDR2 as YYEKEE (reference sequence). This entry is derived from a study of control samples from healthy donors and cancer patients. This table comes from immunoSEQ multiplex PCR, and its TCRdb copy is limited to in-frame clones, with some not included. This sample has tens of thousands of clones, with around 87% found just once. This sequence originates from a woman aged 50 to 60 with head and neck cancer. The V and J genes are TRBV5-5 and TRBJ2-1; D perhaps matches TRBD2 (5 bases). The sample consisted of PBMCs. CDR3 sequence: CASLLRGNEQFF. CDR3 nucleotide sequence: TGTGCCAGCCTTCTTCGGGGAAATGAGCAGTTCTTC.